These T cell receptor beta chains were read from a single sample in a study of T-cell reconstitution after alpha-beta-depleted transplantation in children. From the PCR reads, TCRdb called clonotypes with MiXCR, one entry per CDR3 protein. The sample consists of a few hundred thousand distinct CDR3 sequences, 12% of them appearing once. This sample comprised PBMCs from the stem cell graft donor, obtained from the stem cell graft. These receptors were taken from a human donor who donated a stem cell graft to a child with combined immunodeficiency. CDR3s include the opening cysteine and the closing phenylalanine or tryptophan. Fields, in order: clone size, D gene, V gene, J gene, CDR3 protein, CDR3 DNA. The D gene is left open where the match is weak. Clone size is stated in some rows and not others, as once, few, many or a class when expanded.

>.|TRBD2|TRBV20-1|TRBJ2-1
CSARDIGKAGGPYNEQFF
TGCAGTGCTAGAGATATCGGGAAAGCGGGAGGGCCCTACAATGAGCAGTTCTTC
>few|.|TRBV2|TRBJ2-5
CASTMYRDSETQYF
TGTGCCAGCACGATGTACCGAGACTCGGAGACCCAGTACTTC
>few|.|TRBV7-9|TRBJ2-7
CASTSSGGSYEQYF
TGTGCCAGCACCAGCTCCGGGGGTTCCTACGAGCAGTACTTC
>.|.|TRBV2|TRBJ2-7
CASSSTPSSYEQYF
TGTGCCAGCAGCTCAACCCCCAGCTCCTACGAGCAGTACTTC
>.|.|TRBV5-1|TRBJ2-3
CASSLYQRITDTQYF
TGCGCCAGCAGCTTGTACCAACGGATAACAGATACGCAGTATTTT
>many|TRBD1|TRBV12-3/TRBV12-4|TRBJ1-1
CASSLQGANTEAFF
TGTGCCAGCAGTTTACAGGGGGCGAACACTGAAGCTTTCTTT
>many|.|TRBV6-4|TRBJ2-7
CASTRFSYEQYF
TGTGCCAGCACCCGATTTTCCTACGAGCAGTACTTC
>.|.|TRBV27|TRBJ2-5
CASSSNTPVLGPQETQYF
TGTGCCAGCAGTTCAAACACTCCAGTTTTGGGGCCACAAGAGACCCAGTACTTC
>many|.|TRBV7-3|TRBJ2-2
CASSQTRGQYTGELFF
TGTGCCAGCAGCCAAACCCGAGGACAGTACACCGGGGAGCTGTTTTTT
>many|TRBD1|TRBV12-3/TRBV12-4|TRBJ1-3
CASRPGQVASYSGNTIYF
TGTGCCAGCAGGCCGGGACAGGTTGCGTCTTACTCTGGAAACACCATATATTTT
>many|TRBD1|TRBV20-1|TRBJ1-4
CSAEGQGNEKLFF
TGCAGTGCCGAGGGACAGGGGAATGAAAAACTGTTTTTT
>many|TRBD2|TRBV6-1|TRBJ2-1
CASTHRRAGGLDEQFF
TGTGCCAGCACCCATCGAAGAGCGGGGGGTCTAGATGAGCAGTTCTTC
>.|TRBD1|TRBV6-1|TRBJ1-5
CASSSTGGSNQPQHF
TGTGCCAGCAGCAGTACAGGGGGCAGCAATCAGCCCCAGCATTTT
>.|.|TRBV2|TRBJ2-1
CASSPRRGQFF
TGTGCCAGCAGTCCCAGGCGTGGGCAGTTCTTC